The TCR beta chain described here comes from a study of blood T cells in healthy people across ages. The study, taken as a whole, reports: Measured against age, TCR beta diversity per million T cells decreased in a roughly linear manner. Conclusively comparing naive with antigen-experienced cells was impossible with unsorted PBMCs.

With a J-beta primer mix and a sample-barcoded 5' primer, a second PCR ran 7 to 11 cycles. Each CDR3 protein is one row after TCRdb ran MiXCR on the 5' RACE reads. The data show around 1,500,000 distinct CDR3 sequences, 25% to 30% seen once. About this clonotype: Its antigen is unidentified.

The TCR comes from a woman between 25 and 40 years old in good health. Sequenced input: blood.

CDR3 protein: CASSPSTAGHYEQYF. DNA of the CDR3: TGTGCCAGCAGTCCATCCACCGCCGGGCACTACGAGCAGTACTTC. V is TRBV27 and J is TRBJ2-7; D unclear. CDR3 size: 15 residues. V was shortened by 5 bases and J by 3 bases, with 17 bases between the two germline ends. CDR1 is MNHEY, CDR2 SMNVEV, per germline (reference sequence).